This T cell receptor (beta chain) was sequenced for a study of blood T cell repertoires in COVID-19. V lost 0 bases and J lost 4; bases outside the gene matches: 11. This CDR3 comprises 18 residues. Per germline, CDR1 SGHTA and CDR2 FQGNSA. While infection was still active, Seattle patients were enrolled and then followed longitudinally. Original processing methods: Amplified reference gene primers provided the basis for estimating nucleated cell counts. Sequenced by immunoSEQ multiplex PCR; TCRdb stores in-frame clones only, minus some. Clone size and the V and J calls come from that table; the DNA yielded D and trimming. The sample holds under 65,000 clones, approximately 90% seen once.

The source of this sequence is a woman aged 60-70 years with COVID-19, enrolled during active disease. The sample was peripheral blood. The rearrangement joins TRBV7-2 to TRBJ2-7; TRBD2 matches at 11 bases. CDR3: CASSLATSGSPILYEQYF. The CDR3 bases are TGTGCCAGCAGCTTAGCAACTAGCGGGAGTCCTATTTTATACGAGCAGTACTTC.